These T cell receptor beta chains were read from a single sample in a study of cytomegalovirus exposure and HLA in healthy donors. The table came from immunoSEQ multiplex PCR; TCRdb's copy has only in-frame clones and leaves some out. In the table there are approximately 200,000 clones, under 95% of which are singletons. Sequences were obtained from PBMCs. These receptors were collected from a woman aged 18-29 years in good health and CMV-seronegative. Each CDR3 is given without its conserved first and last residue.

V: TRBV27; CDR3: ASSWTSGTTYEQY
V: TRBV6-5; CDR3: ASSYRTEAF
V: TRBV6-1; CDR3: ASSEAGKGYNEQF
V: TRBV5-1; CDR3: ASSLGRLAGEAGELF
V: TRBV5-1; CDR3: ASSPEGQENTEAF
V: TRBV7-6; CDR3: ASSTGGYNEQF
V: TRBV30; CDR3: AWNTGGNTEAF
V: TRBV29-1; CDR3: SVEGETGGSTKNIQY
V: TRBV19; CDR3: ASSKLAGPLSYEQY
V: TRBV10-3; CDR3: AISQGTAGYGYT
V: TRBV5-1; CDR3: ASSNDGSTGELF
V: TRBV27; CDR3: ASSLIIGSGELF
V: TRBV6-1; CDR3: ASRTGGSGELF
V: TRBV7-9; CDR3: ASSFRGEKLF
V: TRBV6-1; CDR3: ASSEASWGTGAQPQH
V: TRBV9; CDR3: ASSPTGGDTGELF
V: TRBV11-3; CDR3: ASSLDLGGKTDTQY
V: TRBV6-6; CDR3: ASRANSYNEQF
V: TRBV4-1; CDR3: ASSQPTSGRAYEQF
V: TRBV28; CDR3: ASTTLFGFSGNTIY
V: TRBV15; CDR3: ATSPDSSLSTDTQY
V: TRBV5-1; CDR3: ASSPGLGQGTLITQETQY
V: TRBV4-1; CDR3: ASSQGNFRGPLDQPQH
V: TRBV5-1; CDR3: ASSLGQGADEQY
V: TRBV5-1; CDR3: ASSPGEEDTQY
V: TRBV30; CDR3: AWTPRGGGELF
V: TRBV5-1; CDR3: ASSPQGLSTDTQY
V: TRBV6-5; CDR3: ASSYSRDGGVSEQY
V: TRBV9; CDR3: ASSVRQGWELETQY
V: TRBV28; CDR3: ASSPLLGTGFYEQY
V: TRBV6-5; CDR3: ASSRTITQPQH
V: TRBV13; CDR3: ASSGRQDLGNTIY
V: TRBV7-9; CDR3: ASSLGTGDYGYT
V: TRBV27; CDR3: ASSLGQGGEQY
V: TRBV28; CDR3: ASSLDPAGGYEQY
V: TRBV12-5; CDR3: ASGLYTYNEQF
V: TRBV27; CDR3: ASGFLGTQY
V: TRBV28; CDR3: ASSAGTGRNTEAF
V: TRBV15; CDR3: ATTSISGVTEAF
V: TRBV10-3; CDR3: ATSDRGIEGNYGYT
V: TRBV9; CDR3: ASSVGIAGGTTDTQY
V: TRBV30; CDR3: AWSDSGLTDTQY
V: TRBV5-1; CDR3: ASSPLTSGVSTDTQY
V: TRBV29-1; CDR3: SVVGGLGDTEAF
V: TRBV19; CDR3: ASRVQGSGNQPQH
V: TRBV30; CDR3: AWSVSGLEQY
V: TRBV7-9; CDR3: ASSLGTGGNTEAF
V: TRBV7-7; CDR3: ASSPQLAGAGETQY
V: TRBV29-1; CDR3: SVRTTNYGYT
V: TRBV6-1; CDR3: ASSEAQGLNSPLH
V: TRBV2; CDR3: ARKSPGQGAWSYGYT
V: TRBV19; CDR3: ASTTGLRGYT
V: TRBV28; CDR3: ASSSPLGEQY
V: TRBV19; CDR3: ASKLAGGGNEQF
V: TRBV27; CDR3: ASSFSRTDTQY
V: TRBV2; CDR3: ASSSNSANRNTEAF